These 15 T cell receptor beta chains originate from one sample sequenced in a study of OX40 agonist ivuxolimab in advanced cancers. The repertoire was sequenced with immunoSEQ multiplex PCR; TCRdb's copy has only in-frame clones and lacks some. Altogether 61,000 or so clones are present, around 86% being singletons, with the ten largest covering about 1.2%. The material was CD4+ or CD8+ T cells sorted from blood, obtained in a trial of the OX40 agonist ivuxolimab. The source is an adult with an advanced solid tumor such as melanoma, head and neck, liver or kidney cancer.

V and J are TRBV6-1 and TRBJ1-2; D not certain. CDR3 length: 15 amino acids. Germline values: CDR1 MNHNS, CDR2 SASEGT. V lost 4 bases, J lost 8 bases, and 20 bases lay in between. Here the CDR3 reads CASSGLRQAWEGYTF. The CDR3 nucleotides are TGTGCCAGCAGTGGGCTTCGGCAGGCCTGGGAGGGCTACACCTTC.

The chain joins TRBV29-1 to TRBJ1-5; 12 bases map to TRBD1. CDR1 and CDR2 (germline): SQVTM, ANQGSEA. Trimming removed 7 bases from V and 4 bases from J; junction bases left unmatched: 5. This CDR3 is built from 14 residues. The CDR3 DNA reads TGCAGCGCTAGGGGACAGGGGGCGAATCAGCCCCAGCATTTT. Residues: CSARGQGANQPQHF.

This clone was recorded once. DNA of the CDR3: TGCGCCAGCAGCTTGGGGCAGATCCACCAAGAGACCCAGTACTTC. This translates into CASSLGQIHQETQYF. V gene TRBV5-1 combines with J gene TRBJ2-5; D gene unclear. Germline loops: CDR1 SGHRS, CDR2 YFSETQ. Trimming pared 0 bases from V and 0 bases from J, leaving 9 bases between. The CDR3 totals 15 residues.

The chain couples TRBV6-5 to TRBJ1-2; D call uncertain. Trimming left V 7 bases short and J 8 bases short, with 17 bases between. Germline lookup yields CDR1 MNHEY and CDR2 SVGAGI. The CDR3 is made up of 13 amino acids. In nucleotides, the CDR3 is TGTGCCAGCACCTTCGGACCTTCCAGCGGCTACACCTTC. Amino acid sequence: CASTFGPSSGYTF.

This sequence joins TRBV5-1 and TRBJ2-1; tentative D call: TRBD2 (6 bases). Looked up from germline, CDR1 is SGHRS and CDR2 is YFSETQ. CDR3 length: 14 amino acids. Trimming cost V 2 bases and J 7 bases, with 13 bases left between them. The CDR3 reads CASSFNLALNEQFF. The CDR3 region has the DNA TGCGCCAGCAGCTTTAACCTAGCGTTAAATGAGCAGTTCTTC.

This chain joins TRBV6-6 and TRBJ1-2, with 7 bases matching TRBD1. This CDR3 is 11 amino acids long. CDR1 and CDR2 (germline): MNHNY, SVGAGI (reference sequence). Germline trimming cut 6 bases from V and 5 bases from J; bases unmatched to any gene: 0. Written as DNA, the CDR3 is TGTGCCAGCAGACAGGGGTATGGCTACACCTTC. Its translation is CASRQGYGYTF.

The CDR3 protein is CASSLAVNSPLHF. For the CDR3, the DNA is TGTGCCAGCAGCTTAGCAGTCAATTCACCCCTCCACTTT. V usage is TRBV7-9 and J usage is TRBJ1-6; D not certain. This CDR3 has 13 amino acids. Trimming shortened V by 0 bases and J by 7 bases, and 4 bases separated the two germline ends. CDR1 and CDR2 (germline): SEHNR, FQNEAQ (reference sequence).

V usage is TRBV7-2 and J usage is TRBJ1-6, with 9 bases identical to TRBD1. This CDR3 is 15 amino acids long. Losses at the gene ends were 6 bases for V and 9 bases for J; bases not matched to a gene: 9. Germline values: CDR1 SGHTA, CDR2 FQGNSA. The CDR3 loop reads CASRTTGGLGSPLHF. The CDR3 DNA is TGTGCCAGCAGGACTACAGGGGGCCTGGGTTCACCCCTCCACTTT.

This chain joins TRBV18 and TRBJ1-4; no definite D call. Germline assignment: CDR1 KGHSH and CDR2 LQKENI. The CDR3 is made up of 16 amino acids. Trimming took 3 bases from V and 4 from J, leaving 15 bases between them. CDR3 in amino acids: CASSPKNGKFNEKLFF. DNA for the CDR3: TGTGCCAGCTCACCCAAAAACGGGAAGTTTAATGAAAAACTGTTTTTT.

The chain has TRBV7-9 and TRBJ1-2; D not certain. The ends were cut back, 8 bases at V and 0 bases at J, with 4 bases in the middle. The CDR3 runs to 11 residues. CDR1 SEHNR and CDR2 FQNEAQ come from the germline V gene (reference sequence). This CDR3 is CASASNYGYTF. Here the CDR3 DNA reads TGTGCCAGCGCCTCTAACTATGGCTACACCTTC.

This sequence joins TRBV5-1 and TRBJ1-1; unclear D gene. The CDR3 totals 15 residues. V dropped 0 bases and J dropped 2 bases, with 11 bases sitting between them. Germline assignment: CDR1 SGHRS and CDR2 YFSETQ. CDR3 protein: CASSLVVGRNTEAFF. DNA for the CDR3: TGCGCCAGCAGCTTGGTTGTCGGAAGAAACACTGAAGCTTTCTTT.

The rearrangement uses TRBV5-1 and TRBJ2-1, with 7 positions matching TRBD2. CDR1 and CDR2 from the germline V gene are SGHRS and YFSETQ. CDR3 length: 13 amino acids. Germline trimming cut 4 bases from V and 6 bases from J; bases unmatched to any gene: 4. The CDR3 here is CASSRLAGNEQFF. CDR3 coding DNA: TGCGCCAGCAGCCGACTAGCTGGCAATGAGCAGTTCTTC.

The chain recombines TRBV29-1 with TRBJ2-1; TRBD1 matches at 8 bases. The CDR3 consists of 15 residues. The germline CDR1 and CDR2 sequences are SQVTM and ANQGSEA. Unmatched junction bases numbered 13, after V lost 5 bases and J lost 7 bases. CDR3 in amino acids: CSVTPDRVFGNEQFF. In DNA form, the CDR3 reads TGCAGCGTTACCCCGGACAGGGTCTTCGGAAATGAGCAGTTCTTC.

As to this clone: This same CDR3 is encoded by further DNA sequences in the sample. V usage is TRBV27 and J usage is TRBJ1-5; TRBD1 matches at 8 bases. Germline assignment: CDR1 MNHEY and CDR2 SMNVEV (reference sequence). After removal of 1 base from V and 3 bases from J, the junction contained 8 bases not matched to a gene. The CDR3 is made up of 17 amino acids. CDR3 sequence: CASSLWASTGDNQPQHF. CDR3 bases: TGTGCCAGCAGTTTATGGGCCTCGACAGGGGACAATCAGCCCCAGCATTTT.

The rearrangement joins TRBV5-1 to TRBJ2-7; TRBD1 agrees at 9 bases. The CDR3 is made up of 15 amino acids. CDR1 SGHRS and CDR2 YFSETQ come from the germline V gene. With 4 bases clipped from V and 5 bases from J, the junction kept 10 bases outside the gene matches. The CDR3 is CASSPRVGQGNEQYF. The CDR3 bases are TGCGCCAGCAGCCCCCGAGTGGGACAGGGAAACGAGCAGTACTTC.